The source of this TCR beta chain is a study of blood T cells in healthy people across ages. Germline CDR1 reads SQVTM; CDR2 reads ANQGSEA. Trimming cost V 7 bases and J 9 bases; bases outside gene matches: 7. This CDR3 spans 11 amino acids. Then a second PCR, running about 6 to 12 cycles, was carried out with a sample-barcoded 5' primer and a J-beta primer mix. Tagging of each cDNA molecule was performed by a template-switch adaptor with 12 random nucleotides. MiXCR, applied by TCRdb to the 5' RACE reads, yields one record per CDR3 protein. The table lists over a million distinct CDR3 sequences, around 25% of them singletons. These data also featured in a second study, about T cells of mothers and their children. From that second work: A few healthy Caucasian mothers served as donors, and their six children did as well. In the second PCR, M1S primer introduced barcodes and 2-4 random bases.

The source material was blood. The TCR originated in a girl aged 2-10 years in good health. The rearrangement uses TRBV29-1 and TRBJ1-2; TRBD1 matches at 8 bases. The CDR3: CSAETGESYTF. Written as DNA, the CDR3 is TGCAGCGCCGAGACAGGGGAAAGCTACACCTTC.